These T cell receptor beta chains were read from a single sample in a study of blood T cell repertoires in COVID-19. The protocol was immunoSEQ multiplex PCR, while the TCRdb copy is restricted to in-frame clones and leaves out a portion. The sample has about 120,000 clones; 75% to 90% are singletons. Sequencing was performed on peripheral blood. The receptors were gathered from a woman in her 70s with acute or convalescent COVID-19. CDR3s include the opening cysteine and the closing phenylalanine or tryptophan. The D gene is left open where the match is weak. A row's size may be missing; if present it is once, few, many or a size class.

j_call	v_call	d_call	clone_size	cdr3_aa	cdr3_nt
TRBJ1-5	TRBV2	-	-	CASRAGGNNQPQHF	TGTGCCAGCAGGGCTGGAGGGAACAATCAGCCCCAGCATTTT
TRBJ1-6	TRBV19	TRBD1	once	CASTQGVHSPLHF	TGTGCCTCTACCCAGGGGGTTCATTCACCCCTCCACTTT
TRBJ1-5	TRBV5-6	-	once	CASSLSGYQPQHF	TGTGCCAGCAGCTTGTCCGGTTATCAGCCCCAGCATTTT
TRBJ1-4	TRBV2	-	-	CASSAQGMDEKLFF	TGTGCCAGCAGTGCACAGGGCATGGATGAAAAACTGTTTTTT
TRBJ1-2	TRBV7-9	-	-	CASSTRTMGGYTF	TGTGCCAGCAGCACCCGGACTATGGGTGGCTACACCTTC
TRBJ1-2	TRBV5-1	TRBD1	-	CASSLGPTGAKNYGYTF	TGCGCCAGCAGCTTGGGACCCACAGGGGCGAAGAACTATGGCTACACCTTC
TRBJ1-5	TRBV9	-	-	CASSVDAGAGQPQHF	TGTGCCAGCAGCGTAGATGCGGGGGCAGGTCAGCCCCAGCATTTT
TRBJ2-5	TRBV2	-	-	CASRLYTGGGETQYF	TGTGCCAGCAGATTGTATACGGGGGGCGGCGAGACCCAGTACTTC
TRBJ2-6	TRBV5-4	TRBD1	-	CASGRDRDLWGANVLTF	TGTGCCAGCGGCCGGGACAGGGACCTCTGGGGGGCCAACGTCCTGACTTTC
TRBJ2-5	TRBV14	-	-	CASSQESWEGDRETQYF	TGTGCCAGCAGCCAGGAATCCTGGGAGGGGGATCGGGAGACCCAGTACTTC
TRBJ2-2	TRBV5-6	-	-	CATQAGTPTGELFF	TGTGCCACCCAAGCCGGGACTCCCACCGGGGAGCTGTTTTTT
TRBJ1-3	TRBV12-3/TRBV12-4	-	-	CASSFLTGNTIYF	TGTGCCAGCAGTTTCCTTACAGGAAACACCATATATTTT
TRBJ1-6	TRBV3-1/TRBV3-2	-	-	CASSQVRGNSPLHF	TGTGCCAGCAGCCAAGTGAGAGGGAATTCACCCCTCCACTTT
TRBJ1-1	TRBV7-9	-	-	CASSLEEGWGEAFF	TGTGCCAGCAGCTTAGAAGAGGGATGGGGTGAAGCTTTCTTT
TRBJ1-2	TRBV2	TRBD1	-	CASSAGTGDFYGYTF	TGTGCCAGCAGTGCAGGGACAGGGGATTTCTATGGCTACACCTTC
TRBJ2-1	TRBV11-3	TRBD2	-	CASSSNRGGRFNEQFF	TGTGCCAGCAGCTCGAATCGGGGGGGCCGGTTCAATGAGCAGTTCTTC
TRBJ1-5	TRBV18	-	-	CASSPTGGGNQPQHF	TGTGCCAGCTCACCAACGGGGGGTGGCAATCAGCCCCAGCATTTT
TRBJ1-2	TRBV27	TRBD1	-	CASSHPGGRQGYTF	TGTGCCAGCAGTCACCCAGGGGGCCGACAAGGCTACACCTTC